Below, one T cell receptor (beta chain) is given with its context. Its target is not known. Genomic DNA, the template, was used for profiling of the TCR beta VDJ and CDR3. TCRdb analysed the reads with MiXCR anew, one entry per CDR3 protein. This table has approximately 260,000 distinct CDR3 sequences, roughly 82% appearing once. These data originate in a study of CD8+CD57+ T cells in acquired aplastic anemia. Across the whole study: Sorted cells (CD4+ and CD8+) yielded DNA amounts that averaged around 3.5 ug.

Study-level points and caveats: Patients and controls turned out to have roughly 30 CD8+ CDR3 sequences in common.

The authors sequenced patients whose flow cytometry had shown CD8+CD57+ cell expansion. The CDR3 totals 16 residues. V gave up 3 bases and J gave up 17 bases, with 26 bases separating them. Germline V lookup: CDR1 LNHNV, CDR2 YYDKDF (reference sequence). V and J are TRBV15 and TRBJ2-6; TRBD1 might be the D (5 bases). Sequenced material: sorted CD4+, CD8+, or CD8+CD57+ T cells (not recorded which) from PBMCs. This receptor was taken from a human donor with aplastic anemia. The chain's CDR3 is CATSRGSSQGANYLTF. The CDR3 nucleotides are TGTGCCACCAGCAGGGGGTCCAGCCAAGGGGCCAACTACTTGACTTTC. The full variable domain, with the rest looked up from reference TRBV15 and TRBJ2-6, is DAMVIQNPRYQVTQFGKPVTLSCSQTLNHNVMYWYQQKSSQAPKLLFHYYDKDFNNEADTPDNFQSRRPNTSFCFLDIRSPGLGDTAMYLCATSRGSSQGANYLTFGAGSRLTVL.